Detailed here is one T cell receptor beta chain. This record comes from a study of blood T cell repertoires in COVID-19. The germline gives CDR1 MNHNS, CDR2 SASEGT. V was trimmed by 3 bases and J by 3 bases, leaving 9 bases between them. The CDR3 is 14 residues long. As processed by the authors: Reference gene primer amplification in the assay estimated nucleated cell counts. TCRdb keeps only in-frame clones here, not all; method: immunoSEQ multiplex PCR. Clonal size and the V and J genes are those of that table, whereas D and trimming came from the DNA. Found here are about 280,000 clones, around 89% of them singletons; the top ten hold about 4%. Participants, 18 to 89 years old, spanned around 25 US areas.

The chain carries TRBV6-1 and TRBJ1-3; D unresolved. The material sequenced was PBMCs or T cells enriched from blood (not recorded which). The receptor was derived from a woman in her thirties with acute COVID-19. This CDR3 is CASSEAGNGNTIYF. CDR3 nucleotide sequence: TGTGCCAGCAGTGAGGCGGGGAATGGAAACACCATATATTTT.